A single T cell receptor beta chain is shown here with its context. The antigen is unknown. The repertoire was sequenced with immunoSEQ multiplex PCR; TCRdb's copy has only in-frame clones and lacks some. The data hold about 98,000 clones, with 85% to 90% observed a single time. Noted time point: baseline, week 1 (first vaccination visit). As to treatment: pre-vaccination baseline after standard-of-care therapy. Astrocytomas found in donors were new, WHO grade 3 or 4, IDH1-mutant and ATRX-lost. The sample comes from a study of a mutant IDH1 vaccine in newly diagnosed glioma. Study in general: Patients under treatment included roughly 62% males and approximately 38% females and had a mean age of around 40 years.

Overall study results and limits: Variations in leading peripheral T cell clonotypes appeared to have no connection with pseudoprogression. Immune responses induced by vaccination arose in 93.3% of the patients.

Trimming took 0 bases from V and 1 from J; bases not matched to a gene: 4. Germline V gene lookup returns CDR1 KGHSH and CDR2 LQKENI. The CDR3 length is 16 residues. The receptor comes from a woman between 50 and 59 years old with glioma. This chain links TRBV18 with TRBJ1-2; TRBD1 aligns across 8 bases. Material: PBMCs, obtained from a glioma patient treated with radiotherapy, temozolomide or both. CDR3: CASSPPGTGLNYGYTF. The CDR3, as DNA: TGTGCCAGCTCACCACCTGGGACAGGCCTTAACTATGGCTACACCTTC.